Described below is a single T cell receptor beta chain sequence and its context. Its target is not known. This PCR relied on a set of 60 Vbeta primers and 13 Jbeta primers. The repertoire was sequenced with immunoSEQ multiplex PCR; TCRdb's copy has only in-frame clones and lacks some. The repertoire holds about 88,000 clones, with 85% to 90% as singletons. These data originate in a study of cytomegalovirus exposure and HLA in healthy donors. V lost 1 base and J 4 bases, leaving 19 bases between the germline ends. The CDR3 is 17 residues long. The study's findings and limits: Among TCR beta chains, those listed as cytomegalovirus-associated numbered around 180.

The specimen was PBMCs. The clonotype was recovered from a man between 18 and 35 years old in good health and CMV-seronegative. The gene calls are TRBV23-1 and TRBJ1-1; TRBD1 is a possible D gene (5 bases). TRBV23-1 is annotated as an ORF whose role is uncertain. Written as DNA, the CDR3 is TGCGCCAGCAGTCAATACCCCACAGGTTACGGGAGCACTGAAGCTTTCTTT. Protein sequence: CASSQYPTGYGSTEAFF.